These 18 T cell receptor beta chains share one sample of origin, sequenced in a study of T cell repertoires in cytomegalovirus infection. Each CDR3 protein gets one entry after TCRdb re-called the reads with MiXCR. The sample gives under 500,000 distinct CDR3 sequences, about 42% of which show up once; 40% to 50% is in the top ten. Their antigens are not known. The sample consisted of cultured PBMCs, taken from culture after CMV antigen stimulation. All receptors derive from a human donor in good health (CMV status not recorded). Some clones in this sample may be carry-over from other donors' samples.

The rearrangement uses TRBV5-5 and TRBJ1-2; D ambiguous. Per the germline V gene, CDR1 is SGHKS and CDR2 is YYEKEE (reference sequence). The V and J ends lost 4 bases and 2 bases respectively, with 6 bases between them. The CDR3 has 12 residues. CDR3 amino acids: CASSDPNYGYTF. CDR3 nucleotides: TGTGCCAGCAGCGATCCGAACTATGGCTACACCTTC.

This clonotype was seen at least ten times. This chain connects TRBV7-2 to TRBJ2-7; no firm D call. The germline V gene has CDR1 SGHTA and CDR2 FQGNSA. The CDR3 covers 14 residues. V was trimmed by 7 bases and J by 2 bases, leaving 15 bases between them. The CDR3 sequence is CASTSLLGTYEQYF. CDR3 DNA sequence: TGTGCCAGCACCTCCCTGCTCGGAACCTACGAGCAGTACTTC. The full variable domain, its missing parts supplied by reference TRBV7-2 and TRBJ2-7, is GAGVSQSPSNKVTEKGKDVELRCDPISGHTALYWYRQSLGQGLEFLIYFQGNSAPDKSGLPSDRFSAERTGGSVSTLTIQRTQQEDSAVYLCASTSLLGTYEQYFGPGTRLTVT.

V and J are TRBV5-5 and TRBJ2-7; D possibly corresponds to TRBD2 (6 bases). This CDR3 has 15 residues. The V end was cut by 0 bases, the J end by 5 bases, with 15 bases between. CDR1 is SGHKS and CDR2 is YYEKEE in the germline V gene (reference sequence). CDR3 nucleotide sequence: TGTGCCAGCAGCTTGGTACTCCCACCGGGAGACGAGCAGTACTTC. Protein sequence: CASSLVLPPGDEQYF.

This clonotype was observed a handful of times. The V and J genes are TRBV27 and TRBJ1-2; 8 bases are a match to TRBD1. From germline, CDR1 is MNHEY and CDR2 SMNVEV (reference sequence). The CDR3 spans 16 residues. Trimming took 5 bases from V and 3 from J; bases not matched to a gene: 11. The CDR3 DNA reads TGTGCCAGCAGTCCGGTCGACAGGGGAGCGGACTATGGCTACACCTTC. This sequence encodes CASSPVDRGADYGYTF.

This sequence joins TRBV7-9 and TRBJ2-2; 13 bases are shared with TRBD2. The CDR3 covers 17 residues. V shed 4 bases and J 7 bases; nucleotides not matched to a gene: 9. Germline CDR1 is SEHNR and CDR2 is FQNEAQ (reference sequence). CDR3 residues: CASSSPGLAGAVGELFF. The CDR3 bases are TGTGCCAGCAGCTCGCCCGGACTAGCGGGGGCCGTCGGGGAGCTGTTTTTT.

The V gene is TRBV7-9, the J gene TRBJ2-3, with TRBD2 matching 7 bases. Looked up from germline, CDR1 is SEHNR and CDR2 is FQNEAQ (reference sequence). Losses at the gene ends were 4 bases for V and 2 bases for J; bases not matched to a gene: 9. This CDR3 has 16 residues. The CDR3 nucleotides read TGTGCCAGCAGCTCAGGGCTTAGCGGGTACACAGATACGCAGTATTTT. The encoded protein is CASSSGLSGYTDTQYF.

This clonotype showed up just a few times. The CDR3 spells CASSYPDRAGTEAFF. Here the CDR3 DNA reads TGTGCCAGCAGTTACCCAGACAGGGCTGGCACTGAAGCTTTCTTT. This chain joins TRBV6-5 and TRBJ1-1; 7 positions match TRBD1. Germline CDR1 and CDR2: MNHEY and SVGAGI. V lost 2 bases and J lost 4; bases outside the gene matches: 7. This CDR3 is built from 15 residues.

This CDR3 is CASSLGIAGSSYEQYF. In nucleotides, the CDR3 is TGTGCCAGCAGCTTAGGAATAGCGGGGAGCTCCTACGAGCAGTACTTC. This chain uses TRBV7-8 with TRBJ2-7, with 8 positions matching TRBD2. The CDR3 loop spans 16 amino acids. V was pared by 1 base and J by 0 bases, with 5 bases of the junction left unmatched. Germline V gives CDR1 SGHVS, CDR2 FQNEAQ. Full variable domain (rest looked up from reference TRBV7-8 and TRBJ2-7): GAGVSQSPRYKVAKRGQDVALRCDPISGHVSLFWYQQALGQGPEFLTYFQNEAQLDKSGLPSDRFFAERPEGSVSTLKIQRTQQEDSAVYLCASSLGIAGSSYEQYFGPGTRLTVT.

The chain uses TRBV19 and TRBJ2-5, with 10 bases matching TRBD2. CDR1 is LNHDA, CDR2 SQIVND, per germline (reference sequence). This CDR3 has 13 amino acids. V lost 7 bases, J lost 4 bases, and 3 bases stayed unmatched. In DNA, the CDR3 is TGTGCCAGTATGCGACTAGCGGGAGAGACCCAGTACTTC. It yields the protein CASMRLAGETQYF.

V gene TRBV7-9 combines with J gene TRBJ1-1; 7 bases are shared with TRBD1. This CDR3 contains 14 residues. After removal of 3 bases from V and 6 bases from J, the junction contained 7 bases not matched to a gene. Germline V gene sequence: CDR1 SEHNR, CDR2 FQNEAQ (reference sequence). CDR3 coding DNA: TGTGCCAGCAGCTTGGGGGACAGATTAGCTGAAGCTTTCTTT. It is translated as CASSLGDRLAEAFF.

This clonotype was seen just once. The chain joins TRBV29-1 to TRBJ2-1; a possible D gene is TRBD2 (6 bases). CDR1 is SQVTM and CDR2 is ANQGSEA in the germline V gene. The length of the CDR3 is 16 residues. With 3 bases removed from V and 1 base from J, the gap between germline ends came to 16 bases. The CDR3 nucleotides read TGCAGCGTTGAGGGAGGACTTGAAATTTCCTACAATGAGCAGTTCTTC. It yields the protein CSVEGGLEISYNEQFF.

This chain connects TRBV12-3 or TRBV12-4 to TRBJ2-1; 10 positions agree with TRBD2. After removal of 3 bases from V and 1 base from J, the junction contained 9 bases not matched to a gene. The CDR3 extends over 18 amino acids. CDR3 DNA sequence: TGTGCCAGCAGTTTTGGGCTAGCGGGAGAGTGGTCCTACAATGAGCAGTTCTTC. It encodes CASSFGLAGEWSYNEQFF.

This clonotype showed up many times. The chain has TRBV7-2 and TRBJ1-5; D is unresolved. Trimming took 0 bases from V and 7 from J, leaving 13 bases between them. CDR3 size: 15 residues. Germline V CDR1 and CDR2: SGHTA, FQGNSA. The CDR3 nucleotides are TGTGCCAGCAGCTTAGCGCTCGGGGTCCCCCAGCCCCAGCATTTT. Residues: CASSLALGVPQPQHF.

The rearrangement joins TRBV4-1 to TRBJ2-7; D is uncertain. V lost 0 bases to trimming and J lost 0 bases, with 9 bases between them. The CDR3 covers 15 residues. The germline V gene encodes CDR1 MGHRA and CDR2 YSYEKL. This CDR3 is CASSQDPSSSYEQYF. The CDR3 DNA reads as TGCGCCAGCAGCCAAGACCCCTCTAGCTCCTACGAGCAGTACTTC.

CDR3 DNA: TGCAGTGCTAGAGATGCTGGGAAAAGGGGTGAAGCTTTCTTT. This sequence encodes CSARDAGKRGEAFF. The chain is built from TRBV20-1 and TRBJ1-1, with D possibly being TRBD1 (5 bases). CDR3 length: 14 amino acids. Trimming left V 0 bases short and J 7 bases short, with 15 bases between. Looked up from germline, CDR1 is DFQATT and CDR2 is SNEGSKA (reference sequence).

This clonotype was detected a few times. The rearrangement links TRBV2 to TRBJ2-1, with 12 bases aligning to TRBD2. Trimming at V came to 7 bases and at J to 4 bases, leaving 14 bases not matched to a gene. CDR1 and CDR2 (germline): SNHLY, FYNNEI. CDR3 length: 18 amino acids. CDR3 region: CASTGRASGRAAYNEQFF. CDR3 bases: TGTGCCAGCACCGGCCGGGCTAGCGGGAGGGCGGCTTACAATGAGCAGTTCTTC.

This clonotype showed up many times. The chain employs TRBV7-2 and TRBJ2-5, with D perhaps TRBD2 (5 bases). V was clipped by 5 bases and J by 1 base, with 11 bases between them. Germline CDR1 reads SGHTA; CDR2 reads FQGNSA. This CDR3 has 14 residues. CDR3 coding DNA: TGTGCCAGCAGCGAGGACTGGTCCCAAGAGACCCAGTACTTC. Amino acids: CASSEDWSQETQYF.

The chain carries TRBV7-2 and TRBJ2-5; TRBD2 matches 10 bases. Germline assignment: CDR1 SGHTA and CDR2 FQGNSA. Germline trimming cut 1 base from V and 6 bases from J; bases unmatched to any gene: 8. The CDR3 extends over 16 amino acids. The CDR3 nucleotides are TGTGCCAGCAGCTTAGGAGCCAAGCGGGAGGGGAAGACCCAGTACTTC. It codes for CASSLGAKREGKTQYF.